The entry below gives a single TCR beta chain sequence along with its context. Which antigen it targets is not known. No much larger clonotype is one base removed from it; base qualities were not supplied. This sample stems from a study of T cell responses to AZD1222 COVID-19 vaccine (dated by TCRdb to the early 2020s). Regarding the study in general: AZD1222 recipients whose second dose came at about 4 weeks and those whose second dose came at about 12 weeks were combined into one group, since spike-specific TCR depth and breadth did not differ between the two schedules. TCR sequencing was performed for 230 to 250 trial participants, of whom about 200 were given two doses of AZD1222 and approximately 26 were given two doses of MenACWY control vaccine. Trial participants were enrolled by age into subgroups of 18-55, 56-69 and 70-plus years, and around 150, 28 and 57 TCR-sequenced participants, respectively, were included in these subgroups.

The CDR3 regions of human TCRbeta chains were analyzed by immunosequencing. Processing in the source paper ran as follows. TCRs in the repertoires were compared against a reference library of SARS-CoV-2-specific TCRs that had been generated with the MIRA antigen-specificity platform. Breadth was defined as the fraction of unique TCRs that were SARS-CoV-2-associated, and depth was defined as the fraction of total T cells that were SARS-CoV-2-associated. Using the MIRA data, each spike-specific TCR was mapped to the spike region that the TCR reacts to and placed in a CD4 or CD8 class. Log10-transformed breadth and depth values were compared by one-way ANOVA with Sidak's multiple comparisons tests. This immuneACCESS table, as held by TCRdb, lists in-frame sequences with V and J called but not all clones. Of the missing ones, under half trace to an unresolved V gene in checked studies; the others have no known cause. V and J calls and clone size are those listed in that table; D and trimming were worked out from the DNA. For this sample there are 110,000 to 150,000 clones; 70% to 90% appear just once. The top ten clonotypes cover around 8% of the sample.

Cut back by 1 base and 2 bases, the V and J ends lie 0 bases apart. For CDR1 and CDR2, the germline V gene (reference sequence) lists LGHDT and YNNKEL. Its CDR3 holds 12 amino acids, cysteine through phenylalanine. The CDR3 DNA has 36 bases and is translated from base 1. What the research found in general, with its limitations: Participants were mostly white British, with more females than males. The authors suggested clonal diversity may have been underestimated. Conclusions about previously exposed vaccinees were limited because only a handful of AZD1222 recipients were SARS-CoV-2 seropositive at baseline. The 56-69-year group was small, and its depth increase did not reach significance, likely because of low power. Because no day 14 peak-response samples were available, repertoires were characterized only after the peak T cell response. Nearly half of unique spike-specific TCRs reportedly recognized epitopes outside regions mutated in the B.1.351 and B.1.1.7 variants. After two AZD1222 doses, both the breadth and the depth of spike-specific TCRs were significantly higher than at day 0 and than in MenACWY recipients. The vaccine-associated CD4 TCRs covered the entire spike protein, and the dominant responses fell in regions 160-218 and 743-854.

The time point label on this specimen signifies: baseline before first vaccination. Vaccinee samples came from UK trials COV001 and COV002, including a single-blind randomized controlled phase 2/3 trial of AZD1222 (ChAdOx1 nCoV-19) in healthy adults. Trial participant PBMC samples were collected at day 0 and day 28 after the second dose for TCRbeta chain sequencing. The rearrangement joined TRBV3-1 (or the pseudogene TRBV3-2) to TRBJ1-3; a confident D gene designation cannot be given. This specimen consisted of peripheral blood, obtained on day 0 of AZD1222 vaccination. The clonotype was recovered from an adult in good health. CDR3 sequence: CASSQAGNTIYF. The nucleotide sequence reads as follows: TGTGCCAGCAGCCAAGCTGGAAACACCATATATTTT.